A selection of T cell receptor beta chains follows, all from one sample in a study of early T cells in non-severe SARS-CoV-2 infection. Via MiXCR, TCRdb re-called the 5' RACE reads, giving one row per CDR3 protein. The data contain just under 45,000 distinct CDR3 sequences, roughly a tenth of them singletons. The specimen was whole blood. The receptors originated from an adult who was a healthcare worker with PCR-confirmed SARS-CoV-2 infection or an uninfected control (not recorded which). Each CDR3 is given without its conserved first and last residue. Fields, in order: J gene, V gene, CDR3 protein.

TRBJ1-2,TRBV2,ASSVQGDYGYT
TRBJ2-1,TRBV29-1,SVGDGGKF
TRBJ2-7,TRBV3-1,ASSQGTGWAYEQY
TRBJ2-7,TRBV6-6,ASNDGGPYEQY
TRBJ1-4,TRBV6-6,ASSKPNNEKLF
TRBJ1-1,TRBV3-1,ASSHGSEAF
TRBJ1-3,TRBV2,ASSEARISGNTIY
TRBJ2-2,TRBV25-1,ASSITQDRASTGELF
TRBJ1-1,TRBV3-1,ASTRQGGTEAF
TRBJ1-1,TRBV25-1,ASSPQGRNTEAF
TRBJ1-2,TRBV7-2,ASSFSAGYGYT
TRBJ2-2,TRBV7-6,ASSGGQGGTTGELF
TRBJ1-1,TRBV29-1,SVVRQANTEAF
TRBJ2-7,TRBV7-2,ASSLEGLAGGLSYEQY
TRBJ1-6,TRBV27,ASSGERGSYNSPLH
TRBJ2-4,TRBV24-1,ATESGHIQY
TRBJ1-1,TRBV6-1,ASNDRGDRIEAF
TRBJ1-3,TRBV29-1,SVEEARKGSSGNTIY
TRBJ1-1,TRBV7-2,ASSLRGTTGANTEAF
TRBJ2-7,TRBV20-1,SARQDEQY
TRBJ2-1,TRBV11-3,ASSLGGDRGLNEQF
TRBJ1-5,TRBV24-1,ATSDLWSYHPGSNQPQH
TRBJ2-7,TRBV20-1,SAEVGTSGFNEQY
TRBJ2-3,TRBV30,AWSFTGAPWDTDTQY
TRBJ1-4,TRBV2,ASSDRNEKLF
TRBJ1-3,TRBV7-6,ASSLTVRGNTIY